The source of this T cell receptor beta chain is a study of blood T cell repertoires in COVID-19. Study in general: The study drew acute and convalescent COVID-19 samples from the United States, Italy and Spain. T cells, B-cell-depleted T cells, or PBMCs provided the cDNA or gDNA that served as material.

Original processing notes: Cell counts per sample came from amplifying reference gene primers. Sequencing was performed with immunoSEQ multiplex PCR; in TCRdb, only in-frame clones are kept and a portion is missing. For V, J and clone size, that table is used; D and trimming come from the DNA. The repertoire holds hundreds of thousands of clones, with 75% to 90% as singletons. Germline V gene sequence: CDR1 SGHRS, CDR2 YFSETQ. The V segment lost 3 bases and the J segment 4 bases; nucleotides outside the gene matches: 3. The CDR3 contains 14 residues. Sequences were obtained from peripheral blood. The chain combines TRBV5-1 with TRBJ2-2; 7 bases line up with TRBD2. This clonotype was obtained from a woman between 18 and 29 years old with acute or convalescent COVID-19. The CDR3 reads CASSWDYLTGELFF. CDR3 bases: TGCGCCAGCAGCTGGGACTACCTCACCGGGGAGCTGTTTTTT.